The clone carrying this T cell receptor (beta chain) was recorded a few times. Its antigen remains unknown. The record originates from a study of blood T cells in healthy people across ages. General study points: When one million T cells were used, diversity estimates were thought to be underestimates. Changes seen in expanded clonotypes were possibly confounded by donor CMV status left unknown. In older individuals, TCR beta diversity per million T cells was lower, falling roughly linearly with age.

Each donor was a healthy Caucasian individual from Russia, aged roughly 6 to 95. The use of a sample-barcoded 5' primer and a J-beta primer mix characterized a second PCR of about 7 to 12 cycles. In TCRdb, the 5' RACE reads were re-called with MiXCR into one record per CDR3 protein. The sample carries roughly 1.7 million distinct CDR3 sequences, about 35% recorded once. The CDR3 is made up of 16 amino acids. CDR1 and CDR2 from the germline V gene are MGHRA and YSYEKL. This sequence originates from a woman in her twenties or thirties in good health. The chain carries TRBV4-1 and TRBJ2-7; possible D gene TRBD2, 5 bases. The J call may be mistaken, given a closer DNA end match to TRBJ2-5. Sequenced material: blood. The CDR3 here is CASSQPSRGWAETQYF. The CDR3 coding sequence is TGCGCCAGCAGCCAGCCTTCTCGGGGTTGGGCAGAGACCCAGTACTTC.